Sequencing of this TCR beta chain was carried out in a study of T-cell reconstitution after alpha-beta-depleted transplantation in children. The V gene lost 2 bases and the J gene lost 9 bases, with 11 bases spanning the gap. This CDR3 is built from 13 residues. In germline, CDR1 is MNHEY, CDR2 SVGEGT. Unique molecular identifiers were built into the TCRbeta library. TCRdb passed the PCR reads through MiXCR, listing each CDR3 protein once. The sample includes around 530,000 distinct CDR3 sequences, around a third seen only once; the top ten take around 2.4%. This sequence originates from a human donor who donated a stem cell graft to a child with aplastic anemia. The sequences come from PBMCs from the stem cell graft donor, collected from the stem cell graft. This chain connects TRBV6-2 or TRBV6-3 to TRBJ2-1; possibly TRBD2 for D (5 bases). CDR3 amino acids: CASSYTGVAEQFF. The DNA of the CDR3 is TGTGCCAGCAGTTACACCGGGGTCGCTGAGCAGTTCTTC.